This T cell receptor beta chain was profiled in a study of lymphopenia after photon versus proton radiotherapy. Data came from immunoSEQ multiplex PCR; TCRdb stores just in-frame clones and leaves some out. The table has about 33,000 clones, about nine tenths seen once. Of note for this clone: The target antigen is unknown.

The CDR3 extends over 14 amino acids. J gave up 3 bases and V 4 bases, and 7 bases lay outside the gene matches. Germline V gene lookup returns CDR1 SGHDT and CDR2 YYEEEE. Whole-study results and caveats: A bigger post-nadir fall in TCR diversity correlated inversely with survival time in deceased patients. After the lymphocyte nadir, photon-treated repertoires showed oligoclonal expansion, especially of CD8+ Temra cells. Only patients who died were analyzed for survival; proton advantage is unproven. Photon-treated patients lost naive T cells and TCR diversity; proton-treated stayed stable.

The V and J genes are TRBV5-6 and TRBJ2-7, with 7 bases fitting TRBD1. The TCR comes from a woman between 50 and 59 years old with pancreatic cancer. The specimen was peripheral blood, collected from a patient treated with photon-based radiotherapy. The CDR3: CASSLDRSRYEQYF. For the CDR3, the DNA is TGTGCCAGCAGCCTGGACAGGTCCCGCTACGAGCAGTACTTC.